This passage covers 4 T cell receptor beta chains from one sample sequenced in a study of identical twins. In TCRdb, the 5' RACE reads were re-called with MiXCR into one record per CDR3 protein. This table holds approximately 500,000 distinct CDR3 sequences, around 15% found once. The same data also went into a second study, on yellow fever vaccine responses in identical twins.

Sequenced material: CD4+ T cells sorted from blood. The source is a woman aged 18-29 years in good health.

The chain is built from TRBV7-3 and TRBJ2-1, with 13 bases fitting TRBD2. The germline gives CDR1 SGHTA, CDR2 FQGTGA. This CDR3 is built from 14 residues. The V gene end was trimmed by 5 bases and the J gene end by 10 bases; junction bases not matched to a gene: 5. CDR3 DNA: TGTGCCAGCAGCCCGGGACTAGCGGGATCAGAGCAGTTCTTC. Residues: CASSPGLAGSEQFF.

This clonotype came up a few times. In DNA form, the CDR3 reads TGTGCCAGCAGCGTTTTAGGGATAGGCACAGATACGCAGTATTTT. Translation gives CASSVLGIGTDTQYF. The rearrangement joins TRBV9 to TRBJ2-3; D ambiguous. Germline CDR1 and CDR2: SGDLS and YYNGEE. The CDR3 has 15 residues. V was trimmed by 2 bases and J by 1 base, leaving 11 bases between them. The entire variable domain, with the rest obtained from reference TRBV9 and TRBJ2-3, is as follows: DSGVTQTPKHLITATGQRVTLRCSPRSGDLSVYWYQQSLDQGLQFLIQYYNGEERAKGNILERFSAQQFPDLHSELNLSSLELGDSALYFCASSVLGIGTDTQYFGPGTRLTVL.

The CDR3 sequence is CASSFDRSRSPLHF. The CDR3 region has the DNA TGTGCCAGCAGCTTCGACAGGTCCAGGTCACCCCTCCACTTT. This sequence joins TRBV6-1 and TRBJ1-6, with D perhaps TRBD1 (6 bases). Germline CDR1 and CDR2: MNHNS and SASEGT. Trimming stripped 6 bases from V and 10 bases from J, with 16 bases between. The CDR3 extends over 14 amino acids.

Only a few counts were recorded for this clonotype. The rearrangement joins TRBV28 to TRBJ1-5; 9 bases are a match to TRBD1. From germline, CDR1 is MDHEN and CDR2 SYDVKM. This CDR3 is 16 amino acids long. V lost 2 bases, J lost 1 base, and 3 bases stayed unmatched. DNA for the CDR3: TGTGCCAGCAGTTTAGGGACAGGGTTAAGCAATCAGCCCCAGCATTTT. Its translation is CASSLGTGLSNQPQHF. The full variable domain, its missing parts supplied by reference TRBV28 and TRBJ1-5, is DVKVTQSSRYLVKRTGEKVFLECVQDMDHENMFWYRQDPGLGLRLIYFSYDVKMKEKGDIPEGYSVSREKKERFSLILESASTNQTSMYLCASSLGTGLSNQPQHFGDGTRLSIL.